The 6 T cell receptor beta chains given below trace back to one sample, sequenced in a study of blood T cell repertoires in COVID-19. Using immunoSEQ multiplex PCR, the repertoire was profiled, and TCRdb retains in-frame clones only, with some absent. Of under 400,000 clones in the sample, around nine tenths were seen once. The material sequenced was PBMCs or T cells enriched from blood (not recorded which). The origin of the receptors is a young woman who had been exposed to COVID-19.

The J gene is TRBJ2-6, the V gene TRBV9; D is possibly TRBD1 (6 bases). V dropped 3 bases and J dropped 0 bases, with 10 bases sitting between them. Per germline, CDR1 SGDLS and CDR2 YYNGEE. The CDR3 loop spans 16 amino acids. Here the CDR3 reads CASSARGSSGANVLTF. The CDR3 DNA reads TGTGCCAGCAGCGCCAGGGGTAGCTCTGGGGCCAACGTCCTGACTTTC. The full variable domain, its missing parts supplied by reference TRBV9 and TRBJ2-6, is DSGVTQTPKHLITATGQRVTLRCSPRSGDLSVYWYQQSLDQGLQFLIQYYNGEERAKGNILERFSAQQFPDLHSELNLSSLELGDSALYFCASSARGSSGANVLTFGAGSRLTVL.

This chain joins TRBV24-1 and TRBJ2-7; D might be TRBD2 (5 bases). Germline CDR1 and CDR2: KGHDR and SFDVKD. This CDR3 is 13 amino acids long. V was pared by 4 bases and J by 3 bases, with 9 bases between. CDR3 nucleotide sequence: TGTGCCACCAGTGACCGAACTAGCTACGAGCAGTACTTC. This codes for CATSDRTSYEQYF.

The chain couples TRBV11-2 to TRBJ2-1; possibly TRBD2 for D (6 bases). Germline CDR1 is SGHAT and CDR2 is FQNNGV. The CDR3 has 14 residues. Deletions cut 7 bases from V and 8 bases from J, with 18 bases between. CDR3 coding DNA: TGTGCCAGCAACAAGAGGGAGGATGGTCATGAGCAGTTCTTC. Protein sequence: CASNKREDGHEQFF.

V gene TRBV7-2 combines with J gene TRBJ1-5; D unclear. This CDR3 is 17 amino acids long. Germline loops: CDR1 SGHTA, CDR2 FQGNSA. V shed 2 bases and J shed 0 bases, with 14 bases lying between them. The CDR3 loop reads CASSLRRGLYSNQPQHF. The CDR3 bases are TGTGCCAGCAGCTTAAGGCGAGGGCTCTATAGCAATCAGCCCCAGCATTTT. The full variable domain, completed using reference TRBV7-2 and TRBJ1-5, is GAGVSQSPSNKVTEKGKDVELRCDPISGHTALYWYRQSLGQGLEFLIYFQGNSAPDKSGLPSDRFSAERTGGSVSTLTIQRTQQEDSAVYLCASSLRRGLYSNQPQHFGDGTRLSIL.

J is TRBJ1-1 and V is TRBV18; D is unresolved. Germline V CDR1 and CDR2: KGHSH, LQKENI. The CDR3 length is 12 residues. Trimming took 6 bases from V and 10 from J, leaving 15 bases between them. The CDR3 protein is CASSPDREAAFF. In DNA, the CDR3 is TGTGCCAGCTCTCCGGATAGGGAGGCAGCTTTCTTT.

The gene calls are TRBV7-9 and TRBJ1-6, with no clear D. The germline CDR1 and CDR2 sequences are SEHNR and FQNEAQ (reference sequence). Trimming stripped 5 bases from V and 8 bases from J, with 19 bases between. The CDR3 runs 16 residues. Written as DNA, the CDR3 is TGTGCCAGCAGCCCACCGGGAACAATGATAGATTCACCCCTCCACTTT. It yields the protein CASSPPGTMIDSPLHF.